This TCR beta chain is from a study of cytomegalovirus exposure and HLA in healthy donors. Study-wide results and caveats: Trimming of TCR beta V- and J-genes showed a link, identified in a later analysis, to a missense DCLRE1C variant. According to the study, roughly 160 TCR beta chains were cytomegalovirus-associated. Reportedly, diagnosis of cytomegalovirus status by the classifier showed high specificity and sensitivity.

PCR employed 60 Vbeta and 13 Jbeta primers. The data were produced by immunoSEQ multiplex PCR, yet TCRdb's version contains in-frame clones alone and is incomplete. Of some 120,000 clones listed, about 80% were seen once; the top ten hold approximately 0.97%. CDR1 is MNHEY, CDR2 SMNVEV, per germline (reference sequence). Trimming took off 2 bases at V and 8 bases at J, with 13 bases between the two ends. The CDR3 is 14 amino acids. Notes on this clone: What it binds is unknown.

Sequencing used PBMCs. The clonotype comes from a human donor in good health. This chain connects TRBV27 to TRBJ2-1; the D gene is possibly TRBD2 (7 bases). The CDR3 nucleotides read TGTGCCAGCAGTTTAATACGGGGGGCTTATGAGCAGTTCTTC. Its protein is CASSLIRGAYEQFF.